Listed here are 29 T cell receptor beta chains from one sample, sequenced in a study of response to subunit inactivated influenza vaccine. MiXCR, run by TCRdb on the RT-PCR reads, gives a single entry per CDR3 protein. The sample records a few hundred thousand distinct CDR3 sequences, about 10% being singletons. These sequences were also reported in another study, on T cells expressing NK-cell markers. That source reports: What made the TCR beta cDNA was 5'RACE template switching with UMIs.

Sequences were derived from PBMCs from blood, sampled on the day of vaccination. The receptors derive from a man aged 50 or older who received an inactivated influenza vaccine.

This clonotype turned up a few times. The CDR3 coding sequence is TGCAGTGCTAGAGACCCGGACCGGACAAGGAATCCCCTCCACTTT. The encoded protein is CSARDPDRTRNPLHF. This sequence joins TRBV20-1 and TRBJ1-6; possibly TRBD1 for D (5 bases). Trimming took 0 bases from V and 13 from J, leaving 19 bases between them. This CDR3 has 15 amino acids. Per germline, CDR1 DFQATT and CDR2 SNEGSKA (reference sequence).

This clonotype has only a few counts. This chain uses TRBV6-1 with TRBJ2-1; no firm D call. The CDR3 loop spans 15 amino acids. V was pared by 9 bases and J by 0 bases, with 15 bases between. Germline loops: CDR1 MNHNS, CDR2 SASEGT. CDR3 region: CASTLVGLSYNEQFF. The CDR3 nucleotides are TGTGCCAGTACCCTCGTCGGGCTCTCCTACAATGAGCAGTTCTTC.

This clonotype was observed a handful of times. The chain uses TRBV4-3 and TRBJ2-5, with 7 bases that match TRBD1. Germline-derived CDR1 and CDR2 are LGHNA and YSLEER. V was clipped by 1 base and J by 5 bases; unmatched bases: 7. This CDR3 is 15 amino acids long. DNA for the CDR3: TGCGCCAGCAGCCAAGTTAACAGGGGTTGGGAGACCCAGTACTTC. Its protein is CASSQVNRGWETQYF.

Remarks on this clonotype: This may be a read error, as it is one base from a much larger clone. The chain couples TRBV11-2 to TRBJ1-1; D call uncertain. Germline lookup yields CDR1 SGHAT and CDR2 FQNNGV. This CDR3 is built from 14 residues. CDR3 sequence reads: CAISSFGRPSEAFF. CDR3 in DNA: TGTGCCATCAGCTCATTCGGGAGACCTTCTGAAGCTTTCTTT.

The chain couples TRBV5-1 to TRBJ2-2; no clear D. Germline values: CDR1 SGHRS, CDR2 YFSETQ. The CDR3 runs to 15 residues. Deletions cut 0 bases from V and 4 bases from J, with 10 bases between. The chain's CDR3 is CASSLAGPFTGELFF. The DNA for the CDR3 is TGCGCCAGCAGCTTGGCCGGACCTTTCACCGGGGAGCTGTTTTTT.

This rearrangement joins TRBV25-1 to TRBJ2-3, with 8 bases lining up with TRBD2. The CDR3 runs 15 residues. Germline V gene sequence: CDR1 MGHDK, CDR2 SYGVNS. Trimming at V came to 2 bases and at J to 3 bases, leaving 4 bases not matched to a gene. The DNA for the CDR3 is TGTGCCAGCAGTGAAGTTCCGGGAGGGACAGATACGCAGTATTTT. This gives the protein CASSEVPGGTDTQYF.

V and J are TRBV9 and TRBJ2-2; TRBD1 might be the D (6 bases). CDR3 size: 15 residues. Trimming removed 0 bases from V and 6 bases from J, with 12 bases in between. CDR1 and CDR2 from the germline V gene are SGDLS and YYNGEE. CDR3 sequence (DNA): TGTGCCAGCAGCGTAGAAGAGGGGGTAGCCGGGGAGCTGTTTTTT. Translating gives CASSVEEGVAGELFF.

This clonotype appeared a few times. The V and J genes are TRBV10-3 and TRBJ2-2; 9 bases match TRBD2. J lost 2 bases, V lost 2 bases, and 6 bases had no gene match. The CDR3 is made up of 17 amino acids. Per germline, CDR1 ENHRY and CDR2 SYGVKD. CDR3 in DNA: TGTGCCATCAGTGAGGATCGACTAGCGGACAACACCGGGGAGCTGTTTTTT. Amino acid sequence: CAISEDRLADNTGELFF.

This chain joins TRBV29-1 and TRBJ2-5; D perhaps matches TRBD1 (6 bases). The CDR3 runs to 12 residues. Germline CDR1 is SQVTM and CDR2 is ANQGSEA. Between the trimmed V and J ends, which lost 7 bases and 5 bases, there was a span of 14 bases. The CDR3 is CSGTGPGETQYF. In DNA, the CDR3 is TGCAGCGGAACAGGGCCAGGGGAGACCCAGTACTTC.

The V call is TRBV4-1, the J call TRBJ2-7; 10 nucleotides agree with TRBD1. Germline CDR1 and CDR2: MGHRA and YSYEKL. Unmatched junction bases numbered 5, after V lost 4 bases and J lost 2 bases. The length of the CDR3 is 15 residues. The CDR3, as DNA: TGCGCCAGCAGCCCGGTAGGACAGGGGGCCTACGAGCAGTACTTC. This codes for CASSPVGQGAYEQYF.

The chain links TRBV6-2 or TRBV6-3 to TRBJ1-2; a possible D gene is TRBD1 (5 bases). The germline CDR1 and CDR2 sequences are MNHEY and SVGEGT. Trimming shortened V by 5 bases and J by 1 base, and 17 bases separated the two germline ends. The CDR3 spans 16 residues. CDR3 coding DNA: TGTGCCAGCAGTCAAACCGGGAGGGGTGATAACTATGGCTACACCTTC. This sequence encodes CASSQTGRGDNYGYTF.

As DNA, the CDR3 is TGCAGCGGGACCCAAGAGACCCAGTACTTC. It translates to CSGTQETQYF. The chain carries TRBV29-1 and TRBJ2-5; D not certain. V was cut by 7 bases and J by 1 base, with 4 bases left in between. Per germline, CDR1 SQVTM and CDR2 ANQGSEA. CDR3 length: 10 residues.

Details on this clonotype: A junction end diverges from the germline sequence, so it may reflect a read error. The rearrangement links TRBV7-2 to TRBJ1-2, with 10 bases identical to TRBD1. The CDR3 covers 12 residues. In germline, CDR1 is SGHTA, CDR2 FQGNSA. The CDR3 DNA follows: TGTGCCGGCAGGAGGACAGGGGGTGGCTACACCTTC. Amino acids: CAGRRTGGGYTF.

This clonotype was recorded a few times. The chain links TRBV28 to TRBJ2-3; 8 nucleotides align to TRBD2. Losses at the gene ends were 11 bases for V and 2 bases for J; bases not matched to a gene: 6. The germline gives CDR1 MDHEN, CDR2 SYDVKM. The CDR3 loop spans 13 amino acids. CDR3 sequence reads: CAVQRGTTDTQYF. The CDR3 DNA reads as TGTGCCGTCCAGCGGGGGACCACAGATACGCAGTATTTT.

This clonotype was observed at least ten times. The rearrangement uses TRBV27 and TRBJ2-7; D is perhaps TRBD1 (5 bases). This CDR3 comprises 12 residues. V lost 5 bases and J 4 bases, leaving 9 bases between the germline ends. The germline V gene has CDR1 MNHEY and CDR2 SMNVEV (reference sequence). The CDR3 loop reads CASSTRDYEQYF. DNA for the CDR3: TGTGCCAGCAGTACCAGGGATTACGAGCAGTACTTC.

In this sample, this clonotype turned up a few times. The CDR3 coding sequence is TGTGCCAGCAGCCAAGATGTAGAATACGAGCAGTACTTC. Its protein is CASSQDVEYEQYF. This sequence joins TRBV3-1 and TRBJ2-7, with unresolved D. V gave up 0 bases and J gave up 4 bases, with 7 bases separating them. This CDR3 is 13 amino acids long. CDR1 and CDR2 (germline): LGHDT, YNNKEL (reference sequence).

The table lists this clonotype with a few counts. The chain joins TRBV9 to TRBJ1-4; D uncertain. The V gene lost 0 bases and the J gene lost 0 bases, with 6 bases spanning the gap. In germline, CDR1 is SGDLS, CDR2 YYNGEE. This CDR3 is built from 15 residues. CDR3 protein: CASSVDGTTNEKLFF. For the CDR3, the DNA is TGTGCCAGCAGCGTAGACGGAACAACTAATGAAAAACTGTTTTTT.

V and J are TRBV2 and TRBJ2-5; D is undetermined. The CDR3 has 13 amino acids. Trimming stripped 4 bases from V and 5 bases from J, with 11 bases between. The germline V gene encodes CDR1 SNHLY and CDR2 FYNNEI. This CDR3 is CASSVRRAETQYF. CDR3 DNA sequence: TGTGCCAGCAGTGTTAGACGGGCGGAGACCCAGTACTTC.

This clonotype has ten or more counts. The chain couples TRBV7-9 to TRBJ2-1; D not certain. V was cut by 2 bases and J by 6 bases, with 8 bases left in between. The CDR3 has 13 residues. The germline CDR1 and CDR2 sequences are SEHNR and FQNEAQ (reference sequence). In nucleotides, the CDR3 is TGTGCCAGCAGCTTACACAATTCCAATGAGCAGTTCTTC. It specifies CASSLHNSNEQFF.

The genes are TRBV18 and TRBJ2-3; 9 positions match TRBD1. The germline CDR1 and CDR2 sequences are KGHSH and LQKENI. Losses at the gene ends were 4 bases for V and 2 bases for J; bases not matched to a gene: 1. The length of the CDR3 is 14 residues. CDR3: CASSRQGVTDTQYF. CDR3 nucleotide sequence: TGTGCCAGCTCACGACAGGGGGTCACAGATACGCAGTATTTT. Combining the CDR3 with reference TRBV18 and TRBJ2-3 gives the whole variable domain NAGVMQNPRHLVRRRGQEARLRCSPMKGHSHVYWYRQLPEEGLKFMVYLQKENIIDESGMPKERFSAEFPKEGPSILRIQQVVRGDSAAYFCASSRQGVTDTQYFGPGTRLTVL.

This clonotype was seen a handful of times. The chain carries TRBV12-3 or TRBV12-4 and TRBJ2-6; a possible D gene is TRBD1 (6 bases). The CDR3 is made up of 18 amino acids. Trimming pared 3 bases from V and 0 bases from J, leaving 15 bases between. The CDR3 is CASSLGTGSTSGANVLTF. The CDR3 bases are TGTGCCAGCAGTTTGGGAACAGGGTCCACCTCTGGGGCCAACGTCCTGACTTTC.

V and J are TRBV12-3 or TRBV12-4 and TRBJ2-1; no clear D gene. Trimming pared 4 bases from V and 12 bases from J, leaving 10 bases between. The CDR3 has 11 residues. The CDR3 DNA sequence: TGTGCCAGCAGTTCGAATCGTGGGCAGTTCTTC. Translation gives CASSSNRGQFF.

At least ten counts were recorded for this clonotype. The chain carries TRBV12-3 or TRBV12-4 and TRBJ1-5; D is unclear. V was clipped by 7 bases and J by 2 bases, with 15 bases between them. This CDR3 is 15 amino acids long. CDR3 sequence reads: CASTKPGVRNQPQHF. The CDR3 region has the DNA TGTGCCAGCACCAAACCCGGGGTACGCAATCAGCCCCAGCATTTT.

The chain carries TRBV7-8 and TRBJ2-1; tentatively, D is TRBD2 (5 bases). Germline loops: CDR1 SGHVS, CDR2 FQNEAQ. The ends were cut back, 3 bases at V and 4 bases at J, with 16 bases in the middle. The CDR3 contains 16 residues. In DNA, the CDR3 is TGTGCCAGCAGCTTTGTGGGCCAGCGGATATACAATGAGCAGTTCTTC. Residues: CASSFVGQRIYNEQFF.

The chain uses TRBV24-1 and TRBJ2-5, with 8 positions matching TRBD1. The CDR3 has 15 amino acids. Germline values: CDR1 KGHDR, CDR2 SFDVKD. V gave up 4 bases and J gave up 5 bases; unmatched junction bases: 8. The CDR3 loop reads CATSEPTGAQETQYF. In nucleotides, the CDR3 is TGTGCCACCAGTGAACCGACAGGGGCGCAGGAGACCCAGTACTTC.

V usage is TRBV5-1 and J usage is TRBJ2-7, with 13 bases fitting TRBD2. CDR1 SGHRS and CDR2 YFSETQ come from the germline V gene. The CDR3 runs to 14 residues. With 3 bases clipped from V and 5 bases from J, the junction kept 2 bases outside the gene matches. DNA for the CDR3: TGCGCCAGCAGCTCCGGGACTAGCGGGGACGAGCAGTACTTC. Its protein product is CASSSGTSGDEQYF.

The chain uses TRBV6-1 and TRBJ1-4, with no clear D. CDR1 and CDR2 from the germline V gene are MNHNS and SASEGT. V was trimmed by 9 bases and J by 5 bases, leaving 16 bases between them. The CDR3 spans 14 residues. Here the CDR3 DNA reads TGTGCCAGTTCTAACTGGACCTCCAATGAAAAACTGTTTTTT. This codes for CASSNWTSNEKLFF.

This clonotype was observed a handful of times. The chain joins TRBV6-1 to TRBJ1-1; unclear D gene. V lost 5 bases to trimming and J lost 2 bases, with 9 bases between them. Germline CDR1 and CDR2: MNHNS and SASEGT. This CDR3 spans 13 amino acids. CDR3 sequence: CASSKTRNTEAFF. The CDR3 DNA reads TGTGCCAGCAGTAAGACCCGAAACACTGAAGCTTTCTTT.

For the CDR3, the DNA is TGTGCCAGCAGTTACCGACTAGCGGGGGGGTACAATGAGCAGTTCTTC. Residues: CASSYRLAGGYNEQFF. The chain uses TRBV12-3 or TRBV12-4 and TRBJ2-1, with 14 bases that match TRBD2. V gave up 4 bases and J gave up 4 bases; unmatched junction bases: 3. This CDR3 comprises 16 residues.